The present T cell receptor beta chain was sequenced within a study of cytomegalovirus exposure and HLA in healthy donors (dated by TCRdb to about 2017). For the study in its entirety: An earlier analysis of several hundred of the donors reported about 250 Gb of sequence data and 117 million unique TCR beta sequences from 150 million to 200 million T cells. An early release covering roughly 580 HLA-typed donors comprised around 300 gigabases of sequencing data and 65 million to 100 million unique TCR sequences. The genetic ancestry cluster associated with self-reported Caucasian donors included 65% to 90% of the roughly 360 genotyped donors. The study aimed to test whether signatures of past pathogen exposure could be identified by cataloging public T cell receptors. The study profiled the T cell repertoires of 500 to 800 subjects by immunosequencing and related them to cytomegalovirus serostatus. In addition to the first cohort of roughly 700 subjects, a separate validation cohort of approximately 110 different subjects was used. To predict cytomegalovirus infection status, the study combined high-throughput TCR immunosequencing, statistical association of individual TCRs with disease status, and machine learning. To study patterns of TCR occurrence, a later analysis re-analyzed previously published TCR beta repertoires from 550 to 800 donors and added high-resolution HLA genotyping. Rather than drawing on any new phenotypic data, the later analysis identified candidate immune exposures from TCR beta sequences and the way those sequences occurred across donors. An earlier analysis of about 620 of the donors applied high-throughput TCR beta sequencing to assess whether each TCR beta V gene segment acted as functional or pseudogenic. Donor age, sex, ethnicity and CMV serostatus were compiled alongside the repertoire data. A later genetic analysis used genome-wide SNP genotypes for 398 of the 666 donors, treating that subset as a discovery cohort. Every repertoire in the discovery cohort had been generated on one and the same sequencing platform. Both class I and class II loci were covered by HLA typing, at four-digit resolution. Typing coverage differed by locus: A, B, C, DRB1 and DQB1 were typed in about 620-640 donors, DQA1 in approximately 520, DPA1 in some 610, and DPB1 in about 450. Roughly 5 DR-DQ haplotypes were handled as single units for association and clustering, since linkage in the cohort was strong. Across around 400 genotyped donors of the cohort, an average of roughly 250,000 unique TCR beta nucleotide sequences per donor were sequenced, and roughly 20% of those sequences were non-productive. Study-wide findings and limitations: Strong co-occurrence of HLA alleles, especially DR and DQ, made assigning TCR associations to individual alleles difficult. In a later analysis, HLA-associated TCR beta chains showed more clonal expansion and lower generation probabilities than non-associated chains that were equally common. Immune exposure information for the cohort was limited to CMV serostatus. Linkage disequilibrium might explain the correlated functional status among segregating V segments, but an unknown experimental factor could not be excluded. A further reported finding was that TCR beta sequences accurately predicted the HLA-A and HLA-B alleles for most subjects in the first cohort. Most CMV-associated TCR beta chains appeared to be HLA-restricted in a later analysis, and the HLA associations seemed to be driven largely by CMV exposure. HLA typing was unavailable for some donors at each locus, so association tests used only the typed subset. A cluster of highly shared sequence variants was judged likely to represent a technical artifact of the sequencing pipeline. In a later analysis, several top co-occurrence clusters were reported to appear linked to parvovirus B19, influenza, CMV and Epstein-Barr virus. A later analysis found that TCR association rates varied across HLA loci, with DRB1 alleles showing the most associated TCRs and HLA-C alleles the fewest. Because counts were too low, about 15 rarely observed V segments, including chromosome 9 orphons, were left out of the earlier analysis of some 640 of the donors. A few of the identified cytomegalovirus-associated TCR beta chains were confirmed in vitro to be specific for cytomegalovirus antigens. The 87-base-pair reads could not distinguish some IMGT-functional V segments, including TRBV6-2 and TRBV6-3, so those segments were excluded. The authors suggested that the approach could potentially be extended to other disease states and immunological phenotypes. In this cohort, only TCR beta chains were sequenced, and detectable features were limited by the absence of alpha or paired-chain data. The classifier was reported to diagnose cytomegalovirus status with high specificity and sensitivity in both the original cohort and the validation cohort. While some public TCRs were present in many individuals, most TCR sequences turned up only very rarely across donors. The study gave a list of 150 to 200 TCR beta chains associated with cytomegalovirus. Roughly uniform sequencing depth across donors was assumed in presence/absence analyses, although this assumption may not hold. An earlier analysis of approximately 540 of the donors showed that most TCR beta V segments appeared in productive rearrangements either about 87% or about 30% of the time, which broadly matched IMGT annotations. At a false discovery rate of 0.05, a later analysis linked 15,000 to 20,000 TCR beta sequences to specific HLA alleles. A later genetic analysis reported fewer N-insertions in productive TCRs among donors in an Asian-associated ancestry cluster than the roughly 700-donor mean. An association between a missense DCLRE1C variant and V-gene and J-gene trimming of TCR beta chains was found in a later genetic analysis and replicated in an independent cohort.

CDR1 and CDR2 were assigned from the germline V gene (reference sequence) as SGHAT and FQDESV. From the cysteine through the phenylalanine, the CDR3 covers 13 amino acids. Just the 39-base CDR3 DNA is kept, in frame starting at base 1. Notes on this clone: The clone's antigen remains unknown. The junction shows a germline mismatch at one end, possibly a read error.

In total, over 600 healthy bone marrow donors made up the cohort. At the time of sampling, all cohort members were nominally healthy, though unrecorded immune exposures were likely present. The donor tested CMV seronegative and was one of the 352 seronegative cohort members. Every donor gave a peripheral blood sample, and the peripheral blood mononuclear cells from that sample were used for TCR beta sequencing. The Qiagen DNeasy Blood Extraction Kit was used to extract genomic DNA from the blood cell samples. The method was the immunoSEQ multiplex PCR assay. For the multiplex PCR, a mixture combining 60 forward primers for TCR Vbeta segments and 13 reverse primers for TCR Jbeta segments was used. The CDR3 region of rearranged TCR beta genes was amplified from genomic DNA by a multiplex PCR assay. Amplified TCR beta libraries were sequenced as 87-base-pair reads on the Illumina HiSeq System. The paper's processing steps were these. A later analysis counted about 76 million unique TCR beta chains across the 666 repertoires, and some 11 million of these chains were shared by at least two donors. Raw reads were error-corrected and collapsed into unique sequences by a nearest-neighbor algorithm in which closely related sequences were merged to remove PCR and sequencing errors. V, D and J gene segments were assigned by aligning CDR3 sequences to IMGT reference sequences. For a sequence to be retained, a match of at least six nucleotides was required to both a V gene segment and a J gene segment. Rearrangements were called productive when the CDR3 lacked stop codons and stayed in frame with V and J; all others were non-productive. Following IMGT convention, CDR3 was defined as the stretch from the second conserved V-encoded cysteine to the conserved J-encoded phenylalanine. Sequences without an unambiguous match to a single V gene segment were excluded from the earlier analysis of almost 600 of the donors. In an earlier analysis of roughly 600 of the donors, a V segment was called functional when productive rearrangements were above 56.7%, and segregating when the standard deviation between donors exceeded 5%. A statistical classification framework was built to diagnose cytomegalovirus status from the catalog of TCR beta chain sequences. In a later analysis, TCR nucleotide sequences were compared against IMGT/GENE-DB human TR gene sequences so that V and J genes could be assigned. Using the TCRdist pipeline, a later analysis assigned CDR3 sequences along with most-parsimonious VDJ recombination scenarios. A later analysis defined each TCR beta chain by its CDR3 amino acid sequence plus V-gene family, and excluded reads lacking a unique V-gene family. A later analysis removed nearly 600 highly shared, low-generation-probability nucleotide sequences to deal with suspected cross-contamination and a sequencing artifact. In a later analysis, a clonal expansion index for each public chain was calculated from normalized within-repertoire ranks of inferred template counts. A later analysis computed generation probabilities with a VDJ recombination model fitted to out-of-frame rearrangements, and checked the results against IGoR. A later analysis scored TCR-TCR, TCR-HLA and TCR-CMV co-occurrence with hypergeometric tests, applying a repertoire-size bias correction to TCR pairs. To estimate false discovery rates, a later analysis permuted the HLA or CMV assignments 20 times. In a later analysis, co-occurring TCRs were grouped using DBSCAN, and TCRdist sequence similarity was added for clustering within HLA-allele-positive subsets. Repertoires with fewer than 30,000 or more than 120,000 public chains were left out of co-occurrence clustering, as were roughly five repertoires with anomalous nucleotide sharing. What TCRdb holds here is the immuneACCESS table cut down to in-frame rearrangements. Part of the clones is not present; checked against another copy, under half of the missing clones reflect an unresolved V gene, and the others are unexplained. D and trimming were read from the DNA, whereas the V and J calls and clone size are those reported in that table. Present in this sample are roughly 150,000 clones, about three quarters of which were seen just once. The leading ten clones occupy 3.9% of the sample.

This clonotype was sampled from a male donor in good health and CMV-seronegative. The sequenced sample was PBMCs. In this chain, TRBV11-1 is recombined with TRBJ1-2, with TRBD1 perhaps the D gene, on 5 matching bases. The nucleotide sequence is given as TGTACCAGCAGCTTAGAAGGGGTCTATGGCTACACCTTC. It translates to CTSSLEGVYGYTF.